This is a list of T cell receptor beta chains from one sample in a study of T cell responses to AZD1222 COVID-19 vaccine. Generated by immunoSEQ multiplex PCR, the TCRdb table keeps only in-frame clones and is missing some. The sample yields tens of thousands of clones, about 88% seen once. Sequencing was performed on peripheral blood, taken 28 days after the second AZD1222 dose. The receptor source for this set is an adult who received the AZD1222 COVID-19 vaccine. Both conserved end residues are part of each CDR3. D genes are given only for firm matches. The size field is filled for only some rows; it gives once, few, many or a size class.

11	.	.	TRBV15	TRBJ2-1	TGTGCCACCAGCGAAAGTTATGAGCAGTTCTTC	CATSESYEQFF
15	TRBD1	.	TRBV6-5	TRBJ2-5	TGTGCCAGCAGTTCCGAGAGGACAGGGGGAGAGACCCAGTACTTC	CASSSERTGGETQYF
15	TRBD2	once	TRBV7-9	TRBJ2-7	TGTGCCAGCAGCTCCCGACTAGCGGGTAGATACGAGCAGTACTTC	CASSSRLAGRYEQYF
14	.	.	TRBV4-3	TRBJ2-3	TGCGCCAGCAGCCAAGAGGCGGGCACAGATACGCAGTATTTT	CASSQEAGTDTQYF
15	TRBD1	once	TRBV18	TRBJ1-3	TGTGCCAGCTCACTGCAAACAGGGGATGGAAACACCATATATTTT	CASSLQTGDGNTIYF
17	TRBD2	once	TRBV10-2	TRBJ2-2	TGCGCCAGCAGTGGGCCCTACCTAGCGGACAACACCGGGGAGCTGTTTTTT	CASSGPYLADNTGELFF
16	.	.	TRBV28	TRBJ1-4	TGTGCCAGCAGTTTATGGGGCAGGGGCCTTGATGAAAAACTGTTTTTT	CASSLWGRGLDEKLFF
15	.	once	TRBV19	TRBJ1-1	TGTGCCAGTACTACCACCCAGGGCTGGAGCACTGAAGCTTTCTTT	CASTTTQGWSTEAFF
13	.	.	TRBV7-9	TRBJ2-7	TGTGCCAGCACACGGGGGCAGAACTACGAGCAGTACTTC	CASTRGQNYEQYF
16	TRBD2	.	TRBV27	TRBJ2-2	TGTGCCAGCAGGGAAGTGGGAGGGCCTAGCACCGGGGAGCTGTTTTTT	CASREVGGPSTGELFF
13	.	.	TRBV5-1	TRBJ1-2	TGCGCCAGCAGCTTGGACGCTAACTATGGCTACACCTTC	CASSLDANYGYTF
17	.	once	TRBV7-2	TRBJ2-1	TGTGCCAGCAGCTTAAACCCCGCCAGCGTGAATGGCGATGAGCAGTTCTTC	CASSLNPASVNGDEQFF
15	TRBD2	.	TRBV11-3	TRBJ2-1	TGTGCCAGCAGCCGGGGACTAGCGGGACCAGGGGAGCAGTTCTTC	CASSRGLAGPGEQFF
14	TRBD2	.	TRBV24-1	TRBJ2-1	TGTGCCACCAGTGCGGGCGGGAGTATAAATGAGCAGTTCTTC	CATSAGGSINEQFF
16	.	.	TRBV11-2	TRBJ2-5	TGTGCCAGCAGCTTACGGGCCGACATCCTAGGGGAGACCCAGTACTTC	CASSLRADILGETQYF
15	.	.	TRBV3-1/TRBV3-2	TRBJ2-1	TGTGCCAGCAGCCAAGGTTTGGGGGGATACAATGAGCAGTTCTTC	CASSQGLGGYNEQFF
16	TRBD2	.	TRBV25-1	TRBJ2-2	TGTGCCAGCAGTGCCGGGACTAGGCTTTTAAACGGGGAGCTGTTTTTT	CASSAGTRLLNGELFF
14	TRBD1	.	TRBV5-1	TRBJ1-1	TGCGCCAGCAGTCTTGACAGGGGATACACTGAAGCTTTCTTT	CASSLDRGYTEAFF
16	TRBD1	once	TRBV5-1	TRBJ2-7	TGCGCCAGCAGCCTAGACCCGGGGACAGGGTACTACGAGCAGTACTTC	CASSLDPGTGYYEQYF
13	.	.	TRBV10-2	TRBJ2-7	TGCGCCAGCAGTTCTAGCGAACCCTACGAGCAGTACTTC	CASSSSEPYEQYF
16	.	.	TRBV19	TRBJ1-1	TGTGCCAGTAGTATAGAGGCTTGGCGAGGGGACACTGAAGCTTTCTTT	CASSIEAWRGDTEAFF
16	TRBD1	.	TRBV15	TRBJ2-7	TGTGCCACCAGCAGAGAGAGTGGCAGGGGGCCTGACGAGCAGTACTTC	CATSRESGRGPDEQYF
15	TRBD1	.	TRBV3-1/TRBV3-2	TRBJ1-1	TGTGCCAGCAGCCAAGGACAGGGGTTGACCACTGAAGCTTTCTTT	CASSQGQGLTTEAFF
13	TRBD2	.	TRBV7-9	TRBJ2-5	TGTGCCAGCAGCCGGACTAGTAAAGAGACCCAGTACTTC	CASSRTSKETQYF
14	TRBD2	.	TRBV6-2/TRBV6-3	TRBJ2-1	TGTGCCAGCAGCACCGGCGGGGGATCGGGTGAGCAGTTCTTC	CASSTGGGSGEQFF
15	TRBD2	few	TRBV6-1	TRBJ2-1	TGTGCCAGCAGTGAGACTAGCGAGCCCTACAATGAGCAGTTCTTC	CASSETSEPYNEQFF
13	TRBD1	.	TRBV28	TRBJ1-2	TGTGCCAGCAGAAGACAGGGAGGGTATGGCTACACCTTC	CASRRQGGYGYTF
14	TRBD2	.	TRBV27	TRBJ2-1	TGTGCTGGAGCGGGAGGGCCCTCCTACAATGAGCAGTTCTTC	CAGAGGPSYNEQFF
15	.	.	TRBV23-1	TRBJ1-4	TGCGCCAGCTCCCGAGTGGGTCGGACAAATGAAAAACTGTTTTTT	CASSRVGRTNEKLFF
16	TRBD2	.	TRBV4-1	TRBJ2-7	TGCGCCAGCAGTCGAAGAATAGCGGGAGAAAACTACGAGCAGTACTTC	CASSRRIAGENYEQYF
17	.	.	TRBV9	TRBJ2-2	TGTGCCAGCAGCGACCCACTAATGACAGGGAACACCGGGGAGCTGTTTTTT	CASSDPLMTGNTGELFF
11	.	.	TRBV20-1	TRBJ1-2	TGCAGTGCTAATCCACTCTATGGCTACACCTTC	CSANPLYGYTF
15	TRBD2	.	TRBV6-5	TRBJ2-7	TGTGCCAGCAGAACCGGGACTAGCTCCTCCTACGAGCAGTACTTC	CASRTGTSSSYEQYF
16	TRBD2	.	TRBV24-1	TRBJ2-5	TGTGCCACCGGTGGCCCGATCTCGTGGGAGGGTGAGACCCAGTACTTC	CATGGPISWEGETQYF
12	.	.	TRBV7-2	TRBJ2-1	TGTGCCAGCAGCCCGCTAGCGAGAGAGCAGTTCTTC	CASSPLAREQFF
16	.	.	TRBV5-8	TRBJ1-6	TGTGCCAGCAGCTTCCCGGGCAGGGGTGGAGAATCACCCCTCCACTTT	CASSFPGRGGESPLHF
13	.	.	TRBV6-5	TRBJ1-2	TGTGCCAGCAGTTTAAGTGGTCACTATGGCTACACCTTC	CASSLSGHYGYTF
16	TRBD1	.	TRBV6-2/TRBV6-3	TRBJ1-3	TGTGCCAGCAGTTCCACAGGGGGCCACTCTGGAAACACCATATATTTT	CASSSTGGHSGNTIYF
15	TRBD2	once	TRBV2	TRBJ2-3	TGTGCCAGCAGCAAACTAGCGCCAAGCACAGATACGCAGTATTTT	CASSKLAPSTDTQYF
16	.	few	TRBV5-6	TRBJ1-2	TGTGCCAGCAGCTACTGGCCGACAGCAGCCAGCGGGGGCTACACCTTC	CASSYWPTAASGGYTF
13	.	.	TRBV5-1	TRBJ2-7	TGCGCCAGCAGCTTGGCCCCGGCCTACGAGCAGTACTTC	CASSLAPAYEQYF
12	.	.	TRBV2	TRBJ1-5	TGTGCTTCTCAAACCCCAGGTCAGCCCCAGCATTTT	CASQTPGQPQHF
15	TRBD2	.	TRBV6-4	TRBJ2-3	TGTGCCAGCAGTGGGGTAGCGGGACACACAGATACGCAGTATTTT	CASSGVAGHTDTQYF
15	.	.	TRBV5-4	TRBJ1-1	TGTGCCAGCAGCTTGGTCGGGGGGGTGAACACTGAAGCTTTCTTT	CASSLVGGVNTEAFF
16	TRBD2	.	TRBV11-2	TRBJ2-1	TGTGCCAGCAGCTTATTAGCGGGAGGCCTCCCAAATGAGCAGTTCTTC	CASSLLAGGLPNEQFF
11	.	.	TRBV6-5	TRBJ2-7	TGTGCCAGCGAGAGCTCCTACGAGCAGTACTTC	CASESSYEQYF
13	.	.	TRBV19	TRBJ1-1	TGTGCCAGTAGTATTCGGAGAAACACTGAAGCTTTCTTT	CASSIRRNTEAFF
18	.	.	TRBV28	TRBJ1-5	TGTGCCAGCAGTTTATCCCTATCGAGCCTCAATAGCAATCAGCCCCAGCATTTT	CASSLSLSSLNSNQPQHF